This T cell receptor (beta chain) is drawn from a study of OX40 agonist ivuxolimab in advanced cancers. Study conclusions and caveats: By week 6 at 0.1 to 3.0 mg/kg, blood CD4+ and CD8+ T cells had expanded clonally. Relatively little clonal expansion, among the lowest observed, appeared in partial responders at 0.1-3.0 mg/kg.

Baseline, cycle 4 day 1, and cycle 7 day 1 were the blood sampling points. Measured with immunoSEQ multiplex PCR; TCRdb has only the in-frame clones, and not every one. The profile shows about 81,000 clones, around 80% of them singletons. A note on this clone: What it recognizes is unknown.

The V and J ends lost 4 bases and 3 bases respectively, with 13 bases between them. The CDR3 sequence is 15 residues long. The V gene's germline CDR1 is SNHLY and CDR2 FYNNEI. The chain combines TRBV2 with TRBJ1-3; D perhaps matches TRBD1 (5 bases). Sample: CD4+ or CD8+ T cells sorted from blood, taken in a trial of the OX40 agonist ivuxolimab. The clonotype originates from an adult with an advanced solid tumor such as melanoma, head and neck, liver or kidney cancer. This CDR3 reads CASSVGEGGGNTIYF. The CDR3 DNA reads TGTGCCAGCAGTGTGGGGGAGGGAGGTGGAAACACCATATATTTT.